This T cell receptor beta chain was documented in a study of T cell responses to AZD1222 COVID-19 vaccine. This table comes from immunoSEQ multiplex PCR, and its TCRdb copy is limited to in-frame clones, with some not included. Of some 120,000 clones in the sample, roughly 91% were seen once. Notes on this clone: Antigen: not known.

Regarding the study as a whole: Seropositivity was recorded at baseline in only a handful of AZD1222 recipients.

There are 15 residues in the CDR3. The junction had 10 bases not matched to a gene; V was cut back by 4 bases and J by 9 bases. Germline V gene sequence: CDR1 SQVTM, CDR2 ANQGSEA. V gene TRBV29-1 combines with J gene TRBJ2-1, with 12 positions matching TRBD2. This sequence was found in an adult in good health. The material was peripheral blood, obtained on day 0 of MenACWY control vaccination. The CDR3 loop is CSVAVGTSGPAEQFF. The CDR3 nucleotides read TGCAGCGTTGCAGTGGGGACTAGCGGGCCCGCTGAGCAGTTCTTC.